This entry features one T cell receptor (beta chain) sequence. Its antigen remains unidentified. The input lacks base qualities; no much larger clone sits a single base away. Libraries were made using the immunoSEQ multiplex PCR assay. RNA was extracted from all samples and reverse transcribed into cDNA, which served as template for TCR sequencing. SuperScript III was used for first-strand cDNA synthesis, primed with a 2:1 mix of oligo-dT and random hexamers. A synthetic immune receptor repertoire was used to assess amplification bias, and residual bias was removed computationally. The authors' pipeline ran thus. Raw reads were preprocessed to remove errors, and CDR3 was defined according to IMGT conventions as the region from the conserved cysteine to phenylalanine. Clonality was computed as 1 minus the Shannon entropy, with the entropy normalized by log2 of the number of productive unique TCRs. CD4 or CD8 identity of scalp clones was inferred by cross-referencing scalp TCRbeta sequences with sorted blood CD4 and CD8 repertoires. Held by TCRdb, this immuneACCESS table contains in-frame sequences only and omits some clones. Under half of the omission traces to an unresolved V gene where checked; the cause of the rest is unknown. From that table come the V and J calls and clone size; the DNA was used to work out D and trimming. For this sample there are 110,000 to 150,000 clones; roughly 64% appear just once. Clones ranked in the top ten supply about 6.8% of the sample.

The intended sense of this specimen's time point label: baseline before oral tofacitinib. Peripheral blood and lesional scalp punch biopsies were obtained from patients with alopecia areata. PBMCs were isolated by density centrifugation and stained for CD3, CD4 and CD8, and CD4+ and CD8+ T cells were sorted on a FACSAria. The sample belongs to a study of CD8+ T cells in alopecia areata (dated by TCRdb to 2017 to 2018). Concerning the study at large: Treated patients were enrolled in an open-label pilot trial of oral tofacitinib, 5 to 10 mg twice daily, for moderate-to-severe alopecia areata. Patients stayed on tofacitinib for 6 to 18 months and then had 6 months of follow-up off drug so that delayed response and recurrence could be assessed. High-throughput TCRbeta sequencing was used to examine T cell clonal expansion in alopecia areata in both the C3H/HeJ mouse model and human patients. In humans, TCRbeta sequencing was performed on scalp tissue and on sorted CD4+ and CD8+ peripheral blood T cells from healthy controls and from patients with patchy or totalis/universalis alopecia areata. Tofacitinib-treated patients had biopsies at baseline and at 4 and 24 weeks of treatment, with a later scalp biopsy in several patients. Scalp clonality was compared across normal scalp (n=4), patchy alopecia areata scalp (n=8), and alopecia totalis/universalis scalp (n=8). RNA was obtained with the PAXgene miRNA kit for fixed scalp, the miRNeasy kit for PBMCs, and the RNeasy kit for mouse skin. Amplification of TCRbeta CDR3 regions was done by immunoSEQ multiplex PCR using 35 Vbeta forward primers and 13 Jbeta reverse primers.

Beyond this particular receptor, the publication reports: Shared TCR sequences between patients were less evident than in mice, which may be partly attributable to HLA diversity in the patient population. Resident alphabeta T cells in normal human skin are also sequenced, complicating scalp TCR repertoire analysis, unlike mouse skin dominated by gammadelta T cells. Lesional scalp, especially in alopecia totalis/universalis, showed higher clonality and more expanded CD8+ clones than normal scalp, suggesting antigenic drive.

From cysteine to phenylalanine, the CDR3 is 16 amino acids long. The retained sequence is limited to the CDR3, 48 bases, with the frame set at the first base. The trim is 2 bases for V and 4 bases for J, with a gap of 16 bases between the germline ends. The germline V gene sets CDR1 to SGHRS and CDR2 to YFSETQ. The chain joins TRBV5-1 to TRBJ1-3, and TRBD1 may be the D gene, going by 5 matching bases. The receptor's source is a human donor with alopecia areata. Sequenced material: CD4+ T cells sorted from blood, taken at week 0. The CDR3 protein sequence reads: CASSLTGLQEGNTIYF. The nucleotide sequence reads TGCGCCAGCAGCTTAACAGGACTCCAGGAGGGAAACACCATATATTTT.